One sample yielded the 28 T cell receptor beta chains listed below, sequenced in a study of PD-L1 blockade in urothelial cancer. TCRdb's table, derived via immunoSEQ multiplex PCR, lists solely in-frame clones and lacks some. In the table there are roughly 130,000 clones, roughly 83% of which are singletons. The time point denotes: pretreatment peripheral blood. The sequenced sample was PBMCs, obtained around atezolizumab (anti-PD-L1) treatment. The receptors were gathered from a man aged 45-60 years with urothelial cancer.

This clone has only one observation. V gene TRBV7-2 combines with J gene TRBJ1-2, with TRBD1 identical over 9 bases. Germline trimming cut 4 bases from V and 7 bases from J; bases unmatched to any gene: 10. The CDR3 has 15 residues. In germline, CDR1 is SGHTA, CDR2 FQGNSA. The CDR3 DNA is TGTGCCAGCAGCTCAGGGACAGGGTATTTCTCTGGCTACACCTTC. This translates into CASSSGTGYFSGYTF.

The chain couples TRBV6-5 to TRBJ2-7, with 9 bases aligning to TRBD2. CDR3 length: 14 amino acids. The junction had 7 bases not matched to a gene; V was cut back by 5 bases and J by 5 bases. Germline V gene data show CDR1 as MNHEY and CDR2 as SVGAGI. This chain's CDR3 is CASSNSGRLHEQYF. For the CDR3, the DNA is TGTGCCAGCAGTAATAGCGGGAGACTTCACGAGCAGTACTTC.

This chain links TRBV5-4 with TRBJ2-1; 8 bases line up with TRBD2. This CDR3 spans 15 amino acids. With V trimmed by 3 bases and J by 4 bases, 6 bases remained unmatched. The germline CDR1 and CDR2 sequences are SGHNT and YYREEE (reference sequence). CDR3 residues: CASSSHLAGYNEQFF. CDR3 coding DNA: TGTGCCAGCAGCTCCCATTTAGCGGGATACAATGAGCAGTTCTTC.

This clone was counted a single time. This rearrangement joins TRBV5-4 to TRBJ1-5, with D possibly TRBD1 on 5 matching bases. Per germline, CDR1 SGHNT and CDR2 YYREEE (reference sequence). The V and J ends lost 5 bases and 0 bases respectively, with 9 bases between them. The CDR3 is 14 amino acids. DNA of the CDR3: TGTGCCAGCAGTCGGACACCTAGCAATCAGCCCCAGCATTTT. Amino acid sequence: CASSRTPSNQPQHF.

The chain employs TRBV7-9 and TRBJ2-1, with D tentatively TRBD1 (5 bases). Germline loops: CDR1 SEHNR, CDR2 FQNEAQ (reference sequence). V was cut by 4 bases and J by 3 bases, with 16 bases left in between. The CDR3 has 16 amino acids. CDR3 amino acids: CASSSDSDGIYNEQFF. CDR3 DNA: TGTGCCAGCAGCTCAGACAGCGACGGAATCTACAATGAGCAGTTCTTC.

The chain joins TRBV7-9 to TRBJ1-3; 9 bases map to TRBD1. V trimming: 0 bases; J trimming: 1 base; junction bases outside the gene matches: 4. Germline V gene lookup returns CDR1 SEHNR and CDR2 FQNEAQ (reference sequence). This CDR3 comprises 17 residues. The CDR3 DNA reads as TGTGCCAGCAGCTTAGCGCTGGGACAGGGATCTGGAAACACCATATATTTT. Protein: CASSLALGQGSGNTIYF.

This chain links TRBV19 with TRBJ2-7, with 8 bases aligning to TRBD1. Trimming at V came to 3 bases and at J to 1 base, leaving 8 bases not matched to a gene. Germline V gene sequence: CDR1 LNHDA, CDR2 SQIVND (reference sequence). The CDR3 sequence is 16 residues long. CDR3 bases: TGTGCCAGTAGTATCTCAGGGGGCGTAAAGTCCTACGAGCAGTACTTC. Its protein product is CASSISGGVKSYEQYF.

The V and J genes are TRBV2 and TRBJ2-7; 11 bases line up with TRBD1. The CDR3 sequence is 15 residues long. The trim removed 6 bases at V and 4 bases at J, leaving 8 bases unmatched. Germline CDR1 reads SNHLY; CDR2 reads FYNNEI. Here the CDR3 DNA reads TGTGCCAGCAGAAAGGACAGGGGGCCTCCTTACGAGCAGTACTTC. Its protein is CASRKDRGPPYEQYF.

The chain recombines TRBV5-1 with TRBJ2-7; maybe TRBD1 (5 bases). V gave up 2 bases and J gave up 6 bases, with 9 bases separating them. CDR3 size: 12 residues. The germline V gene encodes CDR1 SGHRS and CDR2 YFSETQ. The CDR3 DNA follows: TGCGCCAGCAGCTTCCAGGGTACCGAGCAGTACTTC. Translating gives CASSFQGTEQYF.

This chain joins TRBV15 and TRBJ2-3, with 14 positions matching TRBD2. Germline V gene sequence: CDR1 LNHNV, CDR2 YYDKDF (reference sequence). With 5 bases clipped from V and 3 bases from J, the junction kept 4 bases outside the gene matches. The CDR3 sequence is 16 residues long. The CDR3 protein is CATSWGTSGSTDTQYF. In nucleotides, the CDR3 is TGTGCCACCAGCTGGGGGACTAGCGGGAGTACAGATACGCAGTATTTT.

The chain recombines TRBV7-3 with TRBJ2-3; 9 nucleotides line up with TRBD2. The V gene's germline CDR1 is SGHTA and CDR2 FQGTGA. Trimming at V came to 5 bases and at J to 4 bases, leaving 7 bases not matched to a gene. The CDR3 is 15 residues long. The CDR3 DNA follows: TGTGCCAGCAGCCTCGGTTTAGCGGGAGCAGATACGCAGTATTTT. It yields the protein CASSLGLAGADTQYF.

The CDR3 bases are TGTGCCAGCAGGCTTAGCGCGAGCTCCTACGAGCAGTACTTC. It specifies CASRLSASSYEQYF. The rearrangement uses TRBV2 and TRBJ2-7, with TRBD2 as a possible D gene (5 bases). This CDR3 is built from 14 residues. Germline lookup yields CDR1 SNHLY and CDR2 FYNNEI. Trimming took off 6 bases at V and 0 bases at J, with 12 bases between the two ends. The variable domain in full, with the rest retrieved from reference TRBV2 and TRBJ2-7, is EPEVTQTPSHQVTQMGQEVILRCVPISNHLYFYWYRQILGQKVEFLVSFYNNEISEKSEIFDDQFSVERPDGSNFTLKIRSTKLEDSAMYFCASRLSASSYEQYFGPGTRLTVT.

This clone came up a few times. The V and J genes are TRBV30 and TRBJ1-1; 7 nucleotides agree with TRBD1. The CDR3 has 13 amino acids. Germline trimming cut 3 bases from V and 5 bases from J; bases unmatched to any gene: 6. CDR1 GTSNPN and CDR2 SVGIG come from the germline V gene (reference sequence). The DNA for the CDR3 is TGTGCCTGGAGCTCAGGGGGTTGGACTGAAGCTTTCTTT. This gives the protein CAWSSGGWTEAFF.

This rearrangement joins TRBV20-1 to TRBJ1-1; tentative D call: TRBD1 (6 bases). Germline CDR1 and CDR2: DFQATT and SNEGSKA (reference sequence). This CDR3 contains 11 residues. With 8 bases removed from V and 3 bases from J, the gap between germline ends came to 10 bases. The CDR3 spells CSPKGDTEAFF. The CDR3 DNA follows: TGCAGTCCGAAGGGGGACACTGAAGCTTTCTTT.

CDR3 in DNA: TGCGCCAGCAGCACGGGACAGAACAACTACGAGCAGTACTTC. Protein: CASSTGQNNYEQYF. The rearrangement links TRBV5-1 to TRBJ2-7; TRBD1 aligns across 7 bases. The CDR3 runs 14 residues. Germline lookup yields CDR1 SGHRS and CDR2 YFSETQ. V gave up 4 bases and J gave up 3 bases; unmatched junction bases: 7.

The gene calls are TRBV27 and TRBJ2-3; 8 nucleotides agree with TRBD2. The germline CDR1 and CDR2 sequences are MNHEY and SMNVEV (reference sequence). The CDR3 extends over 17 amino acids. J was trimmed by 0 bases and V by 6 bases; bases with no gene match: 11. CDR3 protein: CASSWGRGGPSTDTQYF. In nucleotides, the CDR3 is TGTGCCAGCAGCTGGGGCCGCGGGGGGCCTAGCACAGATACGCAGTATTTT.

DNA of the CDR3: TGTGCCAGCAGCGCGGGACTAGCGGGCCTTAGCACAGATACGCAGTATTTT. Encoded protein: CASSAGLAGLSTDTQYF. The chain joins TRBV5-5 to TRBJ2-3; 12 positions match TRBD2. Germline values: CDR1 SGHKS, CDR2 YYEKEE (reference sequence). CDR3 size: 17 residues. Trimming took 4 bases from V and 0 from J; bases not matched to a gene: 6.

This clone was seen once. The chain couples TRBV19 to TRBJ2-7, with D unresolved. V was clipped by 7 bases and J by 2 bases, with 18 bases between them. The CDR3 extends over 15 amino acids. The germline CDR1 and CDR2 sequences are LNHDA and SQIVND (reference sequence). CDR3: CASIHPPTETYEQYF. The CDR3 bases are TGTGCCAGTATCCACCCCCCGACGGAGACCTACGAGCAGTACTTC.

The chain combines TRBV4-1 with TRBJ2-7, with 11 bases fitting TRBD2. The V gene end was trimmed by 4 bases and the J gene end by 3 bases; junction bases not matched to a gene: 5. This CDR3 has 15 residues. Germline V gives CDR1 MGHRA, CDR2 YSYEKL. The CDR3 loop reads CASSPGLAAYYEQYF. The CDR3 nucleotides read TGCGCCAGCAGCCCGGGACTAGCGGCATACTACGAGCAGTACTTC.

The chain joins TRBV30 to TRBJ2-6, with 7 bases identical to TRBD1. V shed 5 bases and J 10 bases; nucleotides not matched to a gene: 14. The CDR3 spans 15 residues. Germline V gene lookup returns CDR1 GTSNPN and CDR2 SVGIG (reference sequence). The chain's CDR3 is CAWEPGTALINVLTF. For the CDR3, the DNA is TGTGCCTGGGAACCCGGGACAGCGTTGATTAACGTCCTGACTTTC.

The chain recombines TRBV27 with TRBJ1-6; TRBD1 agrees at 7 bases. CDR1 and CDR2 from the germline V gene are MNHEY and SMNVEV (reference sequence). With V trimmed by 5 bases and J by 5 bases, 9 bases remained unmatched. CDR3 length: 16 amino acids. CDR3 bases: TGTGCCAGCAGTGAGGAGGGACAGAGGAATAATTCACCCCTCCACTTT. Amino acid sequence: CASSEEGQRNNSPLHF.

This sequence joins TRBV6-6 and TRBJ2-7; D may be TRBD2 (6 bases). The CDR3 spans 11 residues. Germline lookup yields CDR1 MNHNY and CDR2 SVGAGI (reference sequence). V was trimmed by 5 bases and J by 6 bases, leaving 8 bases between them. CDR3 amino acids: CASSTSFEQYF. The CDR3 DNA is TGTGCCAGCAGTACTAGCTTCGAGCAGTACTTC.

The rearrangement joins TRBV2 to TRBJ1-1; D possibly corresponds to TRBD1 (5 bases). Germline-derived CDR1 and CDR2 are SNHLY and FYNNEI. The CDR3 spans 13 residues. V dropped 6 bases and J dropped 4 bases, with 12 bases sitting between them. The CDR3 DNA follows: TGTGCCAGCAGCGGGCAAAGGGGCACTGAAGCTTTCTTT. This sequence encodes CASSGQRGTEAFF.

This chain links TRBV5-1 with TRBJ2-7; 8 bases line up with TRBD1. V lost 4 bases to trimming and J lost 0 bases; unmatched junction nucleotides: 6. CDR1 SGHRS and CDR2 YFSETQ come from the germline V gene. There are 15 residues in the CDR3. The CDR3 here is CASSGGTGISYEQYF. The CDR3 DNA sequence: TGCGCCAGCAGCGGGGGGACAGGTATCTCCTACGAGCAGTACTTC.

This clone was detected a few times. The chain links TRBV28 to TRBJ2-7; 8 nucleotides match TRBD2. This CDR3 is built from 14 residues. Germline values: CDR1 MDHEN, CDR2 SYDVKM. V lost 7 bases to trimming and J lost 3 bases; unmatched junction nucleotides: 8. The CDR3 spells CASKTSGRYYEQYF. CDR3 DNA: TGTGCCAGCAAAACTAGCGGACGCTACTACGAGCAGTACTTC. The variable domain in full, completed from reference TRBV28 and TRBJ2-7, reads DVKVTQSSRYLVKRTGEKVFLECVQDMDHENMFWYRQDPGLGLRLIYFSYDVKMKEKGDIPEGYSVSREKKERFSLILESASTNQTSMYLCASKTSGRYYEQYFGPGTRLTVT.

There are many counts of this clone. V and J are TRBV9 and TRBJ2-7, with TRBD2 identical over 8 bases. This CDR3 has 15 amino acids. The germline V gene has CDR1 SGDLS and CDR2 YYNGEE. V shed 2 bases and J 4 bases; nucleotides not matched to a gene: 8. This CDR3 is CASSVSPGGTYEQYF. CDR3 sequence (DNA): TGTGCCAGCAGCGTTTCTCCGGGAGGGACATACGAGCAGTACTTC.

The chain couples TRBV16 to TRBJ1-5; no definite D call. Germline V gene lookup returns CDR1 KGHSY and CDR2 FQNENV. CDR3 length: 13 residues. The V end lost 4 bases, the J end lost 8 bases, and 12 bases lay between the germline ends. CDR3 DNA: TGTGCCAGCAGCCGCCAGGACGGGGAGCCCCAGCATTTT. Protein: CASSRQDGEPQHF.

The J gene is TRBJ2-7, the V gene TRBV11-1; D is possibly TRBD2 (6 bases). The CDR3 has 13 amino acids. CDR1 and CDR2 from the germline V gene are SGHAT and FQDESV (reference sequence). The ends were cut back, 8 bases at V and 12 bases at J, with 23 bases in the middle. The CDR3, as DNA: TGTGCCAGCGCCCGAGAAGCTATAGGGACTCGGTACTTC. Translation: CASAREAIGTRYF.